Listed below are T cell receptor beta chains from one sample, sequenced in a study of blood T cell repertoires in COVID-19. Measured with immunoSEQ multiplex PCR; TCRdb has only the in-frame clones, and not every one. The table shows approximately 50,000 clones, with about 90% occurring only once. Specimen: peripheral blood. Receptors were obtained from a man over 45 with active COVID-19. Both conserved end residues are part of each CDR3. The D gene is left open where the match is weak.

v_gene: TRBV7-9; j_gene: TRBJ2-7; d_gene: -; CDR3aa: CASSLEGRVIEQYF
v_gene: TRBV7-9; j_gene: TRBJ2-3; d_gene: TRBD1; CDR3aa: CASSLGGGTGGADTQYF
v_gene: TRBV23-1; j_gene: TRBJ2-3; d_gene: -; CDR3aa: CASRSGDTQYF
v_gene: TRBV2; j_gene: TRBJ2-7; d_gene: -; CDR3aa: CASTGDSYEQYF
v_gene: TRBV6-1; j_gene: TRBJ2-6; d_gene: -; CDR3aa: CASSVPGAPSGANVLTF
v_gene: TRBV5-1; j_gene: TRBJ1-4; d_gene: TRBD1; CDR3aa: CASRASGQGSYHEKLFF
v_gene: TRBV13; j_gene: TRBJ2-7; d_gene: TRBD2; CDR3aa: CASSSGTSGFYSYEQYF
v_gene: TRBV10-1; j_gene: TRBJ2-4; d_gene: TRBD2; CDR3aa: CASSESPSGGAKNIQYF
v_gene: TRBV5-1; j_gene: TRBJ2-3; d_gene: -; CDR3aa: CASSILADSSDTQYF
v_gene: TRBV27; j_gene: TRBJ1-2; d_gene: -; CDR3aa: CASSFQRQNYGYTF
v_gene: TRBV3-1/TRBV3-2; j_gene: TRBJ1-3; d_gene: TRBD1; CDR3aa: CASSQAGTGGSGNTIYF
v_gene: TRBV7-6; j_gene: TRBJ2-1; d_gene: TRBD2; CDR3aa: CASSQTLLAGTYNEQFF
v_gene: TRBV7-8; j_gene: TRBJ1-2; d_gene: -; CDR3aa: CASSRYRVEGYTF
v_gene: TRBV5-1; j_gene: TRBJ2-7; d_gene: -; CDR3aa: CASSLGRLHGSEQYF
v_gene: TRBV2; j_gene: TRBJ1-3; d_gene: TRBD1; CDR3aa: CASRPTGSGNTIYF
v_gene: TRBV21-1; j_gene: TRBJ1-2; d_gene: -; CDR3aa: CASSSCSYGYTF
v_gene: TRBV6-6; j_gene: TRBJ1-5; d_gene: -; CDR3aa: CASRVLENQPQHF
v_gene: TRBV13; j_gene: TRBJ2-5; d_gene: -; CDR3aa: CASSQRGQETQYF
v_gene: TRBV5-1; j_gene: TRBJ2-1; d_gene: TRBD1; CDR3aa: CASRLQGASYNEQFF
v_gene: TRBV29-1; j_gene: TRBJ1-5; d_gene: TRBD1; CDR3aa: CSGTTGVDQPQHF
v_gene: TRBV11-2; j_gene: TRBJ2-3; d_gene: TRBD2; CDR3aa: CASSLGASGGTDTQYF
v_gene: TRBV3-1/TRBV3-2; j_gene: TRBJ2-7; d_gene: TRBD2; CDR3aa: CASKSSGTPYEQYF
v_gene: TRBV6-1; j_gene: TRBJ2-1; d_gene: -; CDR3aa: CASSEVGSRGPSNEQFF
v_gene: TRBV5-4; j_gene: TRBJ2-3; d_gene: TRBD2; CDR3aa: CASSVYRTSGSKDTQYF
v_gene: TRBV10-3; j_gene: TRBJ2-1; d_gene: TRBD2; CDR3aa: CAIRGSGANNEQFF
v_gene: TRBV7-9; j_gene: TRBJ2-2; d_gene: TRBD1; CDR3aa: CASSRISGTGGLFF
v_gene: TRBV3-1/TRBV3-2; j_gene: TRBJ2-1; d_gene: TRBD2; CDR3aa: CASSQGVAGGYNEQFF
v_gene: TRBV6-6; j_gene: TRBJ1-1; d_gene: -; CDR3aa: CASQGMNTEAFF
v_gene: TRBV28; j_gene: TRBJ2-3; d_gene: -; CDR3aa: CASTRARGTQYF
v_gene: TRBV19; j_gene: TRBJ1-2; d_gene: TRBD1; CDR3aa: CASRDRVRGYTF
v_gene: TRBV5-4; j_gene: TRBJ2-1; d_gene: -; CDR3aa: CASSSLGATLEKWVLHEQFF
v_gene: TRBV2; j_gene: TRBJ2-2; d_gene: TRBD2; CDR3aa: CASNTGTSLNTGELFF
v_gene: TRBV21-1; j_gene: TRBJ2-7; d_gene: -; CDR3aa: CASSKGRGGPSYEQYF
v_gene: TRBV7-9; j_gene: TRBJ2-3; d_gene: -; CDR3aa: CASRGLEGRTDTQYF
v_gene: TRBV9; j_gene: TRBJ1-2; d_gene: TRBD1; CDR3aa: CASSVPGQGRGYTF
v_gene: TRBV2; j_gene: TRBJ2-7; d_gene: -; CDR3aa: CASRAISGAHEQYF
v_gene: TRBV19; j_gene: TRBJ1-6; d_gene: -; CDR3aa: CASKTSVGAYNSPLHF
v_gene: TRBV30; j_gene: TRBJ2-2; d_gene: -; CDR3aa: CAWSVNRVTGELFF
v_gene: TRBV7-9; j_gene: TRBJ2-7; d_gene: TRBD2; CDR3aa: CASSPGRGVSGSYEQYF
v_gene: TRBV5-4; j_gene: TRBJ2-1; d_gene: TRBD2; CDR3aa: CASSLISGATPTPLFF
v_gene: TRBV19; j_gene: TRBJ2-7; d_gene: -; CDR3aa: CASSIGRSRQYF
v_gene: TRBV27; j_gene: TRBJ2-7; d_gene: -; CDR3aa: CASSLAYSGVREQYF
v_gene: TRBV19; j_gene: TRBJ1-4; d_gene: -; CDR3aa: CASSIPYSATNEKLFF
v_gene: TRBV4-1; j_gene: TRBJ1-5; d_gene: TRBD1; CDR3aa: CASSQDRTGNQPQHF
v_gene: TRBV12-3/TRBV12-4; j_gene: TRBJ2-1; d_gene: TRBD1; CDR3aa: CASVDRGPEGQFF
v_gene: TRBV6-6; j_gene: TRBJ1-1; d_gene: TRBD1; CDR3aa: CASRTGGGSEAFF
v_gene: TRBV7-9; j_gene: TRBJ2-1; d_gene: TRBD2; CDR3aa: CASSSSGRANEQFF
v_gene: TRBV15; j_gene: TRBJ1-1; d_gene: -; CDR3aa: CATSRDRRGMNTEAFF
v_gene: TRBV6-5; j_gene: TRBJ2-3; d_gene: -; CDR3aa: CASSFSGSTDTQYF
v_gene: TRBV12-3/TRBV12-4; j_gene: TRBJ1-6; d_gene: -; CDR3aa: CASSGANSPLHF
v_gene: TRBV4-2; j_gene: TRBJ1-5; d_gene: -; CDR3aa: CASSQDGTSHQPQHF
v_gene: TRBV2; j_gene: TRBJ2-7; d_gene: TRBD2; CDR3aa: CASRVAGVNEQYF
v_gene: TRBV7-8; j_gene: TRBJ2-1; d_gene: -; CDR3aa: CASSVGLDNEQFF